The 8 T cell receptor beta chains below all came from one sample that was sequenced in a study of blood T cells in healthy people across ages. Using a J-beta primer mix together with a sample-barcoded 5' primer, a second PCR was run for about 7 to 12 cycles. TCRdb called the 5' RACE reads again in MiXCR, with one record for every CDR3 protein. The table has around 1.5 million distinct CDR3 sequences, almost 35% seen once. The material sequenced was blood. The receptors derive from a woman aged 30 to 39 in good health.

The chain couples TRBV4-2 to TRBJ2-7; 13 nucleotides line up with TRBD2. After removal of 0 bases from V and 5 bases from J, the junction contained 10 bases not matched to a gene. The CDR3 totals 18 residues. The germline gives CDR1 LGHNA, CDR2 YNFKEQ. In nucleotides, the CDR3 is TGTGCCAGCAGCCAAGAAGGAATAGGGACTAGCGGGACCCACGAGCAGTACTTC. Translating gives CASSQEGIGTSGTHEQYF.

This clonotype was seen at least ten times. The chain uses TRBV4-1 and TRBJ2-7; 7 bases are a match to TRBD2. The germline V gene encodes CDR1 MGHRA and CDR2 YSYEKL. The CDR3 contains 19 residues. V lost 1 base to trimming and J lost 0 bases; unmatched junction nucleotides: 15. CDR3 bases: TGCGCCAGCAGCCAAGGGTTCGCTAGCGGTCCTGCGAGCTCCTACGAGCAGTACTTC. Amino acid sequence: CASSQGFASGPASSYEQYF.

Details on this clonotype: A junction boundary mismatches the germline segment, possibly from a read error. CDR3 bases: TGTGCCGGCAGCTTAGGTATTAGCTTCGTTGTGGATACGCAGTATTTT. This sequence encodes CAGSLGISFVVDTQYF. This rearrangement joins TRBV7-2 to TRBJ2-3, with D unresolved. Germline CDR1 is SGHTA and CDR2 is FQGNSA. CDR3 length equals 16 residues.

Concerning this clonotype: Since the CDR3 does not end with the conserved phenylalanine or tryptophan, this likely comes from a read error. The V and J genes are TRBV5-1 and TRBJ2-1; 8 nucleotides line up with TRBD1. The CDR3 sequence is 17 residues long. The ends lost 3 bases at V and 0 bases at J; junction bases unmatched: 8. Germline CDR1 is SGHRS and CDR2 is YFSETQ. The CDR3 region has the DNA TGCGCCAGCAGCTGGGGGACAGGCCCGAGCTCCTACAATGAGCAGTTCGTC. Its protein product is CASSWGTGPSSYNEQFV.

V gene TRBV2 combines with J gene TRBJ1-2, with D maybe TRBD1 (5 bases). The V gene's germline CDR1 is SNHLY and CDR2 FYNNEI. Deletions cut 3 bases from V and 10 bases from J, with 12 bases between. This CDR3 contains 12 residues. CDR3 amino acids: CASSEGLGDYTF. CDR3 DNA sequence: TGTGCCAGCAGTGAGGGACTTGGGGACTACACCTTC.

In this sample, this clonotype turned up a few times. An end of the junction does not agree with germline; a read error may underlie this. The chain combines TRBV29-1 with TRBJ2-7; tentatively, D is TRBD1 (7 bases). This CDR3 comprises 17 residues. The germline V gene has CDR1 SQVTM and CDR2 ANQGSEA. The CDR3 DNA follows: TGCAGCGTCGAAGAATTACAGGGGACTCTTTTGAGTTACGAGCAGTACTTC. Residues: CSVEELQGTLLSYEQYF.

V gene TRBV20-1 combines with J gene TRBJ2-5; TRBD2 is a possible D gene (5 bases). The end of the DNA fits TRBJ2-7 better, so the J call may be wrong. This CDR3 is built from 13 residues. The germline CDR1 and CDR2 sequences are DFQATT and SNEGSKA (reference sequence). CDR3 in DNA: TGCAGTCCCCCCGACTACCTGTCCTACGAGCAGTACTTC. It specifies CSPPDYLSYEQYF.

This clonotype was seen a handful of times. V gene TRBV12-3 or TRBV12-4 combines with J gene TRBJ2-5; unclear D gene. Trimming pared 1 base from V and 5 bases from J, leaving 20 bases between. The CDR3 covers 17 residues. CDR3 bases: TGTGCCAGCAGTTTAGAGTCCCAGAACCAGTACGGGGAGACCCAGTACTTC. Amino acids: CASSLESQNQYGETQYF.